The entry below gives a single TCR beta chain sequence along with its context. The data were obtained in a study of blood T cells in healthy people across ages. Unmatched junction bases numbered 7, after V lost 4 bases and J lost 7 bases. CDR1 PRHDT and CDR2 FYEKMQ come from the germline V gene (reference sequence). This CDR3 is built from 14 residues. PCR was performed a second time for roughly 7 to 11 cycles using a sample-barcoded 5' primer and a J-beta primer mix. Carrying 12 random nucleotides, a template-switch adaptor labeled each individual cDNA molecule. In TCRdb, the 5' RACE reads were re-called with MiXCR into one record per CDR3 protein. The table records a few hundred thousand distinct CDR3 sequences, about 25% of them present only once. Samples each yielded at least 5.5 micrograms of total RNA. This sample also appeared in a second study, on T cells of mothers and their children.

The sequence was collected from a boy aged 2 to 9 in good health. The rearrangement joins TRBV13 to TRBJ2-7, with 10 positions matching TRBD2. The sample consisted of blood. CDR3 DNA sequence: TGTGCCAGCAGCTCCGCTAGCGGGAGTCAGGAGCAGTACTTC. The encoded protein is CASSSASGSQEQYF.